This entry lists 2 T cell receptor beta chains sequenced from one sample in a study of shared clonotypes between healthy human individuals. This table comes from immunoSEQ multiplex PCR, and its TCRdb copy is limited to in-frame clones, with some not included. The sample has 2 million or so clones, 85% to 95% seen once; the top ten hold about 1.1%. Naive CD8 cells comprised CD45RO-negative, CCR7-positively selected cells, excluding terminally differentiated effector memory CD45RA+ cells. Sequenced sample: naive CD8+ T cells sorted from blood. Source of these receptors: a man between 18 and 29 years old in good health.

V gene TRBV6-5 combines with J gene TRBJ2-1; 9 nucleotides line up with TRBD2. V lost 5 bases to trimming and J lost 4 bases; unmatched junction nucleotides: 6. This CDR3 contains 15 residues. CDR1 and CDR2 (germline): MNHEY, SVGAGI. The CDR3 sequence: CASSPLAGQYNEQFF. The CDR3 DNA reads as TGTGCCAGCAGTCCCCTAGCGGGGCAATACAATGAGCAGTTCTTC.

This CDR3 reads CASSVSGISGNTIYF. The CDR3 coding sequence is TGTGCCAGCAGCGTCTCGGGGATCTCTGGAAACACCATATATTTT. V is TRBV9 and J is TRBJ1-3; no clear D. The CDR3 spans 15 residues. V lost 2 bases and J lost 0, with 9 bases in between. Looked up from germline, CDR1 is SGDLS and CDR2 is YYNGEE.